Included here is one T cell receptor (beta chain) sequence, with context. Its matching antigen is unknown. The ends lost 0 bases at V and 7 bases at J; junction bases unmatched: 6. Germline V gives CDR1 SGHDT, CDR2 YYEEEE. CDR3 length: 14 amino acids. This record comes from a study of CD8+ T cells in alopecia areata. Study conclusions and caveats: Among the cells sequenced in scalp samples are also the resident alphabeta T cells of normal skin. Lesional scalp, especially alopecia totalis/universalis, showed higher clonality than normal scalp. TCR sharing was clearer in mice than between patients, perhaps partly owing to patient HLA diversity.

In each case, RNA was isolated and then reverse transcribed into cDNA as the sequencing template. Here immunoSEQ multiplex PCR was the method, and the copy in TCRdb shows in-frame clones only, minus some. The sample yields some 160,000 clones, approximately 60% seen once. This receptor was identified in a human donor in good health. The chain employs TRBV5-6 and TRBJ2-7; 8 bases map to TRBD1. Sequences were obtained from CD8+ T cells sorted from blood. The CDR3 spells CASSLGTGIVEQYF. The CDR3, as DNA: TGTGCCAGCAGCTTGGGGACAGGGATCGTAGAGCAGTACTTC.